The T cell receptor (beta chain) under discussion was sequenced for a study of identical twins. Study-wide results and caveats: The authors noted that invariant MAIT and iNKT cells could partly confound zero-insertion analyses.

A universal primer binding site was introduced by template switching. The final cDNA contained unique molecular identifiers. MiXCR, applied by TCRdb to the 5' RACE reads, yields one record per CDR3 protein. Found here are roughly 350,000 distinct CDR3 sequences, around 12% of them singletons; the top ten hold approximately 7.6%. A note on this clonotype: Its specificity is unknown.

The data also belong to a second study, concerning yellow fever vaccine responses in identical twins. As that study records: Reportedly, twins' vaccine T cell responses looked partly convergent and partly personalized.

The TCR was taken from a woman between 18 and 30 years old in good health. The sequencing input was CD8+ T cells sorted from blood.

The CDR3 DNA reads as TGTGCCAGTAGTATAGCTGGGCCGGGCTACACCTTC. Its translation is CASSIAGPGYTF. The genes are TRBV19 and TRBJ1-2, with no clear D. The CDR3 sequence is 12 residues long. Germline V gives CDR1 LNHDA, CDR2 SQIVND (reference sequence). V was shortened by 1 base and J by 8 bases, with 8 bases between the two germline ends.